The clone carrying this TCR beta chain appeared a few times. Its cognate antigen is unknown. The germline V gene has CDR1 GTSNPN and CDR2 SVGIG (reference sequence). The CDR3 covers 15 residues. V lost 0 bases to trimming and J lost 1 base; unmatched junction nucleotides: 1. This record comes from a study of cytomegalovirus exposure and HLA in healthy donors. Primers: 60 Vbeta forward and 13 Jbeta reverse. The repertoire was sequenced with immunoSEQ multiplex PCR; TCRdb's copy has only in-frame clones and lacks some. The repertoire has approximately 140,000 clones, 79% of them found once; the top ten carry roughly 6%. Findings and caveats of the study: Analyzed later, most CMV-associated TCR beta chains appeared HLA-restricted.

The chain has TRBV30 and TRBJ2-2, with TRBD1 identical over 8 bases. The receptor was isolated from a man in his forties or fifties in good health and CMV-seropositive. Material: PBMCs. CDR3 loop: CAWSVGQGNTGELFF. CDR3 DNA sequence: TGTGCCTGGAGTGTTGGACAGGGGAACACCGGGGAGCTGTTTTTT. The full variable domain, in which reference TRBV30 and TRBJ2-2 provide the parts outside the CDR3, is SQTIHQWPATLVQPVGSPLSLECTVEGTSNPNLYWYRQAAGRGLQLLFYSVGIGQISSEVPQNLSASRPQDRQFILSSKKLLLSDSGFYLCAWSVGQGNTGELFFGEGSRLTVL.